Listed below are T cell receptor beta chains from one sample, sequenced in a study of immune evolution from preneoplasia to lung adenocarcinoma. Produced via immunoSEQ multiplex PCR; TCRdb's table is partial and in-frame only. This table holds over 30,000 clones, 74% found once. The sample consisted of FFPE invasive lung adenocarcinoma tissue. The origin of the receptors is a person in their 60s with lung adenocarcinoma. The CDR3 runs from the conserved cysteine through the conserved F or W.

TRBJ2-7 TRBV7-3 CASSLTGGGSGVAAYEQYF
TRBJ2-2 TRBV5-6 CASSLVGRGGTGELFF
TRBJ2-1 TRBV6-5 CASSTLRIGNEQFF
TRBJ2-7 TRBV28 CASSSLGSYEQYF
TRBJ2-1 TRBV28 CASSLWGFTLQQFF
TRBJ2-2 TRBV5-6 CASSWEFTGELFF
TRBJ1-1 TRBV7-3 CASSQQQGTEAFF
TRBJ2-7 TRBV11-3 CASSSGGSGGYEQYF
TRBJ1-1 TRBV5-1 CASSRQGAGTEAFF
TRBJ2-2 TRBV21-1 CASSKSTVQGGTGELFF
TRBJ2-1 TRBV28 CASSAGTGEQFF
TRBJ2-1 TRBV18 CASSLRISADEQFF
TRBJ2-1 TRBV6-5 CASSGQGPSYNEQFF
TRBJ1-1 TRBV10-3 CAISEKRNTEAFF
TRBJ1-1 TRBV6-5 CASSYSSGGKAFF
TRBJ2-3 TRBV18 CASSRGAGSDTQYF
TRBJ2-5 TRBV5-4 CASSSKGQKETQYF
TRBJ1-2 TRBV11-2 CASSLNPIANYGYTF
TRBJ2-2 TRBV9 CASSVASQGAVGTGELFF
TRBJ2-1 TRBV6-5 CASYKLAGGYNEQFF
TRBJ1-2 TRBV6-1 CASSVWQGQNGNGYTF
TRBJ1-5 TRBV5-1 CASSFGGENQPQHF
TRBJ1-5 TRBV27 CASGPRGLNQPQHF
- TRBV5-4 CASSPDRASGEQYF
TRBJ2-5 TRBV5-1 CASSKTIQGTQYF
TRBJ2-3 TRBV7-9 CASSRVGVTDTQYF
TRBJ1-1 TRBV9 CASNEGGTNTEAFF
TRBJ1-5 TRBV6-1 CASSESGRNQPQHF
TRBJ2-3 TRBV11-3 CASSPRGGGRGTDTQYF
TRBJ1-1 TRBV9 CASSPDGRRTEAFF
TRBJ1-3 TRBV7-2 CASSAAGAYSGNTIYF
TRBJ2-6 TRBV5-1 CASSLVPPLGSGANVLTF
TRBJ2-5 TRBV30 CAWSLTRKETQYF
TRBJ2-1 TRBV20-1 CSAKYNEQFF
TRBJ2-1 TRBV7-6 CASKPGLAGANEQFF
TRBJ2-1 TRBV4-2 CASSQVAGDMSYNEQFF
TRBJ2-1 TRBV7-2 CASKSSTTYNEQFF
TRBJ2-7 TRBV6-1 CASSAHTGTNSYEQYF
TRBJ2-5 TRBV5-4 CASGRRETQYF
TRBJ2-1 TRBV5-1 CASSLGRHPFDEQFF
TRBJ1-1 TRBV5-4 CASSQKDRGLEAFF
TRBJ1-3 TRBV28 CASGSGSAGNTIYF
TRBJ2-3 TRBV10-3 CAISEAGTRSSTDTQYF